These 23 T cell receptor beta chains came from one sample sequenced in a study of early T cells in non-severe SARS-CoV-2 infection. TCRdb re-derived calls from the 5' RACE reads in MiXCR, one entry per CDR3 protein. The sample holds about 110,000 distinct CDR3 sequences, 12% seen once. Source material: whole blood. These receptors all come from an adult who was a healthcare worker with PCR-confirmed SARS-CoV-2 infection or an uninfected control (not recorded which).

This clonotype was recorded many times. The CDR3 sequence: CASSTTGPGQETQYF. The CDR3 nucleotides are TGTGCCAGTAGTACGACGGGACCAGGGCAAGAGACCCAGTACTTC. This sequence joins TRBV19 and TRBJ2-5; perhaps D is TRBD1 or TRBD2 (5 bases each). Deletions cut 4 bases from V and 2 bases from J, with 14 bases between. The germline gives CDR1 LNHDA, CDR2 SQIVND (reference sequence). The CDR3 length is 15 residues.

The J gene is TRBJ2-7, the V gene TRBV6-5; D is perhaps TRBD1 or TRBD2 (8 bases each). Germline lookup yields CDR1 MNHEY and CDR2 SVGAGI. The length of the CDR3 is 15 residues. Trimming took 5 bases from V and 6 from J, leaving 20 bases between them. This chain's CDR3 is CASSLTISGTGEQYF. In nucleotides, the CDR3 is TGTGCCAGCAGTCTAACAATTAGCGGGACAGGCGAGCAGTACTTC.

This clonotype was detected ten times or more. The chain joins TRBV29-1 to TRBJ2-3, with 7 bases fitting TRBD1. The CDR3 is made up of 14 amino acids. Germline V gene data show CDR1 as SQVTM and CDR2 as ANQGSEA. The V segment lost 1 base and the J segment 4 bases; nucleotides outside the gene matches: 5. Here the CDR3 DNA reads TGCAGCGTTGAAGGAGGGCAGGGGGCAGATACGCAGTATTTT. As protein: CSVEGGQGADTQYF.

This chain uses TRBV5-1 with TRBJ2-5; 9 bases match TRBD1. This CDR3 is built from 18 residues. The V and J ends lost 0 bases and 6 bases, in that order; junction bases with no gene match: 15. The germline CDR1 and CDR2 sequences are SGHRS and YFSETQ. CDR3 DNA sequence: TGCGCCAGCAGCTTGGAGAAAGCAAACAGGGGGCGTACGAAGACCCAGTACTTC. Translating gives CASSLEKANRGRTKTQYF.

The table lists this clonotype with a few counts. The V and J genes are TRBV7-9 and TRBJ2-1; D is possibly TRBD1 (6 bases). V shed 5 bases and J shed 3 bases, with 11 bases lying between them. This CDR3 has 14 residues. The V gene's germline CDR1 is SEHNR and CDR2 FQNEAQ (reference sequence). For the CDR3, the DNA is TGTGCCAGCAGCCCCAGGACAGTCTACAATGAGCAGTTCTTC. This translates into CASSPRTVYNEQFF.

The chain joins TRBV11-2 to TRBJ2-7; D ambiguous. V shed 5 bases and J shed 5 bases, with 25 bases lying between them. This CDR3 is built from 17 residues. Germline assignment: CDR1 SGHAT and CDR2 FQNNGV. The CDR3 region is CASSPLRVGSLRNEQYF. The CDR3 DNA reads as TGTGCCAGCAGCCCCCTCCGGGTAGGCTCGCTGAGGAACGAGCAGTACTTC. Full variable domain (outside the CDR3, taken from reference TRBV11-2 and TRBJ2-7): EAGVAQSPRYKIIEKRQSVAFWCNPISGHATLYWYQQILGQGPKLLIQFQNNGVVDDSQLPKDRFSAERLKGVDSTLKIQPAKLEDSAVYLCASSPLRVGSLRNEQYFGPGTRLTVT.

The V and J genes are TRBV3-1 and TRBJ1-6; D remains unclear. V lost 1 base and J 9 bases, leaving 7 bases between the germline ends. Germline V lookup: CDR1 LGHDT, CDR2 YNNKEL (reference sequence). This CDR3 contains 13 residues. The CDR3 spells CASSQVTSSPLHF. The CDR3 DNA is TGTGCCAGCAGCCAAGTGACGAGTTCACCCCTCCACTTT.

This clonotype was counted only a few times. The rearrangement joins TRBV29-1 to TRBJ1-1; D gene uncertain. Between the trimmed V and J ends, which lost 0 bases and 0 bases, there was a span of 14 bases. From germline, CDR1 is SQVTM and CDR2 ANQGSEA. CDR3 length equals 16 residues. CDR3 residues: CSVEDIRARLNTEAFF. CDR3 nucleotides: TGCAGCGTTGAAGATATTAGGGCCCGCCTGAACACTGAAGCTTTCTTT.

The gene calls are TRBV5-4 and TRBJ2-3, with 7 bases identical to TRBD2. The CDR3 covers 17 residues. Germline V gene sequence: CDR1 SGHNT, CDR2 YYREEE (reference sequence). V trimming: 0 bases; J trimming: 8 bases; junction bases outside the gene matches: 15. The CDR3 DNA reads TGTGCCAGCAGCTTGGGAGGGGCGGGGGATCCGAAGGCTACGCAGTATTTT. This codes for CASSLGGAGDPKATQYF.

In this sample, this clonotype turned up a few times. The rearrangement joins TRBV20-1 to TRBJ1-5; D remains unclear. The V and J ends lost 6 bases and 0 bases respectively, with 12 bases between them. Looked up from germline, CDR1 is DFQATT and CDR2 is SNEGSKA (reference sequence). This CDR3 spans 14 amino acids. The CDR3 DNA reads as TGCAGTGCCCGTGAGAGTAATAGCAATCAGCCCCAGCATTTT. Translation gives CSARESNSNQPQHF.

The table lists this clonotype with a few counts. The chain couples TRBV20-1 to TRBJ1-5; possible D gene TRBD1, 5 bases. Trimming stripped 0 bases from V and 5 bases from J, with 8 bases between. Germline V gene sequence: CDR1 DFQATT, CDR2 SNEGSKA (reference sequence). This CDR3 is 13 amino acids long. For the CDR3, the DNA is TGCAGTGCTAGAGATATGGGGGATCAGCCCCAGCATTTT. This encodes CSARDMGDQPQHF.

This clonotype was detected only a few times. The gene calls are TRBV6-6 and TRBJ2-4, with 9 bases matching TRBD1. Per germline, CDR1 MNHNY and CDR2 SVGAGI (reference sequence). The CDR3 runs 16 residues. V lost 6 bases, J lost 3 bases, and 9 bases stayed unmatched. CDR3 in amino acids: CASSLQGAKGKNIQYF. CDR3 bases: TGTGCCAGCAGCTTACAGGGGGCGAAGGGCAAAAACATTCAGTACTTC.

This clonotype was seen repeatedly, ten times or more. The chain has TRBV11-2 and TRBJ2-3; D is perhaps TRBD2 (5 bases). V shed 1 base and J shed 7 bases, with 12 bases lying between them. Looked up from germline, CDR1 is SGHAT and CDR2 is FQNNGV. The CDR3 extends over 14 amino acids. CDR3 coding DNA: TGTGCCAGCAGCTTAGGTGGGGAGCAGCATACGCAGTATTTT. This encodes CASSLGGEQHTQYF.

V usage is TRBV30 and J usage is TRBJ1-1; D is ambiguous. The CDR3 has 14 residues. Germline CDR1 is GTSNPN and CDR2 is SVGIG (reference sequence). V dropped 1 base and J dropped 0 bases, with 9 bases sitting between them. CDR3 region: CAWSEIQMNTEAFF. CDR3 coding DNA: TGTGCCTGGAGTGAAATACAAATGAACACTGAAGCTTTCTTT.

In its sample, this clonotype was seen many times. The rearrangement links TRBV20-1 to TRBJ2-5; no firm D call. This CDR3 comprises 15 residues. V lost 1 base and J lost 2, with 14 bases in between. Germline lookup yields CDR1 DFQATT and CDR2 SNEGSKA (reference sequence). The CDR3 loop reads CSARVPDARQETQYF. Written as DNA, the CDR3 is TGCAGTGCTAGAGTTCCCGACGCCCGTCAAGAGACCCAGTACTTC.

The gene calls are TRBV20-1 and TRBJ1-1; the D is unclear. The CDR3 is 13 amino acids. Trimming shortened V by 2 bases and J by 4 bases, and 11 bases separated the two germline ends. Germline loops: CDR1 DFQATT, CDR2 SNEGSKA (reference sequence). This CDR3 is CSARSPTGTEAFF. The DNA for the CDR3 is TGCAGTGCTAGAAGTCCAACGGGCACTGAAGCTTTCTTT.

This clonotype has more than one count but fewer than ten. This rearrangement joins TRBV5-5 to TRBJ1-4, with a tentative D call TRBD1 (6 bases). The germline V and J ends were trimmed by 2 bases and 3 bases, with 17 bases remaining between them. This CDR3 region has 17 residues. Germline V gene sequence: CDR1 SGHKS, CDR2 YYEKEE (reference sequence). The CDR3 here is CASSFLARDIANEKLFF. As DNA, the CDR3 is TGTGCCAGCAGCTTTCTCGCCCGGGACATCGCTAATGAAAAACTGTTTTTT. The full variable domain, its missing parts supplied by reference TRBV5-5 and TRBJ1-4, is DAGVTQSPTHLIKTRGQQVTLRCSPISGHKSVSWYQQVLGQGPQFIFQYYEKEERGRGNFPDRFSARQFPNYSSELNVNALLLGDSALYLCASSFLARDIANEKLFFGSGTQLSVL.

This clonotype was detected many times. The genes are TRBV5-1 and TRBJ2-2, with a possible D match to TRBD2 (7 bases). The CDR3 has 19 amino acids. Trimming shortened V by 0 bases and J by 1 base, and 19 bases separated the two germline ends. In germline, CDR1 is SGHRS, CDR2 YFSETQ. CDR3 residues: CASSLAQIGGLGNTGELFF. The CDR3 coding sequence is TGCGCCAGCAGCTTGGCCCAGATCGGGGGGCTCGGGAACACCGGGGAGCTGTTTTTT.

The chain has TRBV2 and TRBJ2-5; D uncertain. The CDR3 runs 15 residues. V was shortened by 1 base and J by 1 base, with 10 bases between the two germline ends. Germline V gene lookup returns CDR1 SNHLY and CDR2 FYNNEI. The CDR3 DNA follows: TGTGCCAGCAGTGAAGACGGGTTCGGCCAAGAGACCCAGTACTTC. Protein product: CASSEDGFGQETQYF.

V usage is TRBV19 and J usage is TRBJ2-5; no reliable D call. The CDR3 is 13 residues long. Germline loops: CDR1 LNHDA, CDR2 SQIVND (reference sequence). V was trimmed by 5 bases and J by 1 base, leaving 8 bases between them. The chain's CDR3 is CASSLKGQETQYF. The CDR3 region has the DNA TGTGCCAGTAGTCTGAAGGGCCAAGAGACCCAGTACTTC.

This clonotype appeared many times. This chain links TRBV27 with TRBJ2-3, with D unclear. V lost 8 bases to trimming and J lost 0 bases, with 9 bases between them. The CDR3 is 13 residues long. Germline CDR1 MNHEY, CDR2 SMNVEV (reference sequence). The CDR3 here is CASRIPSTDTQYF. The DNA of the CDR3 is TGTGCCAGCCGAATCCCAAGCACAGATACGCAGTATTTT.

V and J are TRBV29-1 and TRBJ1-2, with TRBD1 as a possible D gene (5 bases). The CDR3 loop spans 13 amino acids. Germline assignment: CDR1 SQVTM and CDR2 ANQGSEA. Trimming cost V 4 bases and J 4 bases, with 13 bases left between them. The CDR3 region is CSVVYGAPYGYTF. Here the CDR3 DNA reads TGCAGCGTTGTTTATGGGGCCCCCTATGGCTACACCTTC.

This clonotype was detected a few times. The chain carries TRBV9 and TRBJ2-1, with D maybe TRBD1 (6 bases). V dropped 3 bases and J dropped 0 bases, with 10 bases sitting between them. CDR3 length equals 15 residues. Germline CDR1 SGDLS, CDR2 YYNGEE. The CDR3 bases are TGTGCCAGCAGCGAACAGGGAGACTCCTACAATGAGCAGTTCTTC. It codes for CASSEQGDSYNEQFF.